This TCR beta chain was sequenced in a study of shared clonotypes between healthy human individuals. Background on the study: Three plates were used per donor for CD4 naive, three for CD4 memory, two for CD8 naive and one for CD8 memory.

The germline gives CDR1 GTSNPN, CDR2 SVGIG (reference sequence). This CDR3 comprises 12 residues. TCRdb's copy holds only in-frame clones and misses some; the assay was immunoSEQ multiplex PCR. Of hundreds of thousands of clones listed, less than 96% are singletons. The receptor comes from a woman aged 25 to 45 in good health. Sequenced material: naive CD4+ T cells sorted from blood. The subset: CD45RA+ positively selected. The chain recombines TRBV30 with TRBJ2-5; the D gene could be TRBD1 or TRBD2 (5 bases each). TRBJ2-7 matches the DNA end more closely, so the J call is doubtful. CDR3 bases: TGTGCCTCCACTACAGGAGGCTACGAGCAGTACTTC. Its translation: CASTTGGYEQYF.